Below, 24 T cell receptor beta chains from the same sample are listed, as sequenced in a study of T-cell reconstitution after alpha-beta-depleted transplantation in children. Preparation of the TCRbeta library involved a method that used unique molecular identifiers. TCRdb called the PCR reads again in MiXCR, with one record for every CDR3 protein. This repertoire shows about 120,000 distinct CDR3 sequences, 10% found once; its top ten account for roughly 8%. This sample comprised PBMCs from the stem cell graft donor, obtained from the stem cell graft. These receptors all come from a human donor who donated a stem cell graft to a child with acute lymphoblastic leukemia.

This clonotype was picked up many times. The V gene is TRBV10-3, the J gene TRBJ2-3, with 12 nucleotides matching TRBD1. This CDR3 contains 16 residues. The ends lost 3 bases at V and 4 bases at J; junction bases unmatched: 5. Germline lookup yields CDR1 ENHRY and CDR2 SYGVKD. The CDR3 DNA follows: TGTGCCATCAGTGACTTGGGACAGGGGGCCTCAGATACGCAGTATTTT. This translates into CAISDLGQGASDTQYF.

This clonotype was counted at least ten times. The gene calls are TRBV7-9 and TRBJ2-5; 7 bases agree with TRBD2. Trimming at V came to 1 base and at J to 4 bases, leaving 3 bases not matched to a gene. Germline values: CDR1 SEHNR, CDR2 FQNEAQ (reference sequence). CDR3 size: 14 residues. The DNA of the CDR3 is TGTGCCAGCAGCTTAGGAGCGGGGCCAGAGACCCAGTACTTC. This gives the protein CASSLGAGPETQYF.

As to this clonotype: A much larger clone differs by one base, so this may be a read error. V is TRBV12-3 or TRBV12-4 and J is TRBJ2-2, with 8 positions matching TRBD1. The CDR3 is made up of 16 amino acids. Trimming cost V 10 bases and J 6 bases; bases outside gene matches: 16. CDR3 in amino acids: CATKGATQGVAGELFF. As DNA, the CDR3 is TGTGCCACCAAAGGGGCCACACAGGGGGTCGCCGGGGAGCTGTTTTTT.

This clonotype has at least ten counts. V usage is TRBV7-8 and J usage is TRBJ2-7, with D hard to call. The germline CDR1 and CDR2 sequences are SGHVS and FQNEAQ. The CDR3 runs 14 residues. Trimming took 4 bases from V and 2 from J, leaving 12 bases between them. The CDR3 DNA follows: TGTGCCAGCAGCTCCATGGACCCTACCTACGAGCAGTACTTC. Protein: CASSSMDPTYEQYF.

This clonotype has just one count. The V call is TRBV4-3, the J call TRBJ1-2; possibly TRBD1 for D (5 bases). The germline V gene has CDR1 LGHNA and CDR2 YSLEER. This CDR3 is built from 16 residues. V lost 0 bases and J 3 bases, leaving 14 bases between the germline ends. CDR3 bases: TGCGCCAGCAGCCAAGATAAAGCAGGGAGAGACTATGGCTACACCTTC. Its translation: CASSQDKAGRDYGYTF.

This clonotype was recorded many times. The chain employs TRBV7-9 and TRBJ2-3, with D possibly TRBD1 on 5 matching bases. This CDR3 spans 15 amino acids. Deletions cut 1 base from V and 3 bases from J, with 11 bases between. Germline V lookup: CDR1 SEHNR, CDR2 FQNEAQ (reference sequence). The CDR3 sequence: CASSLVRGSTDTQYF. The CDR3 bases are TGTGCCAGCAGCTTAGTTAGGGGCAGTACAGATACGCAGTATTTT.

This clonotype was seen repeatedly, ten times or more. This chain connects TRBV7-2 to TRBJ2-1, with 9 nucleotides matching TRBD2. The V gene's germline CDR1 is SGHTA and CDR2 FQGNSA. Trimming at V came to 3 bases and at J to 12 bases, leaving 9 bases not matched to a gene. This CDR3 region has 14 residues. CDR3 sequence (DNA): TGTGCCAGCAGCTTGCGGGAGGGCCCGAGAGGGCAGTTCTTC. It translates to CASSLREGPRGQFF.

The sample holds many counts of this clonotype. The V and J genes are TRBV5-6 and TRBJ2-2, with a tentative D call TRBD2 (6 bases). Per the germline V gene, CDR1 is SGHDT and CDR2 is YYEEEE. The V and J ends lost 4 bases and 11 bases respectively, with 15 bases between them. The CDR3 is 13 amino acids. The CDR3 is CASSHAGTGELFF. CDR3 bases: TGTGCCAGCAGCCACGCCGGGACTGGAGAGCTGTTTTTT.

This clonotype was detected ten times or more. This chain's CDR3 is CASSLEVPGELFF. The DNA of the CDR3 is TGTGCCAGCAGTTTGGAGGTCCCAGGGGAGCTGTTTTTT. The J gene is TRBJ2-2, the V gene TRBV12-3 or TRBV12-4; weak D call: TRBD2 (5 bases). The CDR3 totals 13 residues. Trimming shortened V by 3 bases and J by 8 bases, and 10 bases separated the two germline ends.

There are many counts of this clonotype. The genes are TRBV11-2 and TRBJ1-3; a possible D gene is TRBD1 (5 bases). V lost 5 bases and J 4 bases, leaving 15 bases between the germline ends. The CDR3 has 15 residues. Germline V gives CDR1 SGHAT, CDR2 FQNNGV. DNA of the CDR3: TGTGCCAGCAGCCCTCCGGGGCCGCAGGGAAACACCATATATTTT. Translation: CASSPPGPQGNTIYF.

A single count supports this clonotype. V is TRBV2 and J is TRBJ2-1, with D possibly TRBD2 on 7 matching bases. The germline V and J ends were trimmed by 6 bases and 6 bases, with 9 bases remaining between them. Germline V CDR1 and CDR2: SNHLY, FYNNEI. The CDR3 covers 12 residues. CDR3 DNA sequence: TGTGCCAGCAGCCGGGGGGCCAATGAGCAGTTCTTC. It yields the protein CASSRGANEQFF.

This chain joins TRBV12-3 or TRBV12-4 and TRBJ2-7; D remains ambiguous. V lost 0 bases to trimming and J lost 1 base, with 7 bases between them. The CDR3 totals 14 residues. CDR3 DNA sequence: TGTGCCAGCAGTTTAGCGGTCAGTTCCTACGAGCAGTACTTC. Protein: CASSLAVSSYEQYF.

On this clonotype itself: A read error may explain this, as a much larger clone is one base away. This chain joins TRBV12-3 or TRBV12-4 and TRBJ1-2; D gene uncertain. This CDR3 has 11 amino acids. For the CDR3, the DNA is TGTGTCAGTTCTCCGTCGGGAACCCTCACCTTC. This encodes CVSSPSGTLTF.

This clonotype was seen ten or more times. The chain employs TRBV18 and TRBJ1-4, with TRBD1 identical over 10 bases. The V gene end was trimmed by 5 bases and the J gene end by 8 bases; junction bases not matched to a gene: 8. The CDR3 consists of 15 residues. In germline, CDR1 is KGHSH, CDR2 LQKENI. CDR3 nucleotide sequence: TGTGCCAGCTCATCTCGGGACAGGGGATCCGAAAAACTGTTTTTT. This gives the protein CASSSRDRGSEKLFF.

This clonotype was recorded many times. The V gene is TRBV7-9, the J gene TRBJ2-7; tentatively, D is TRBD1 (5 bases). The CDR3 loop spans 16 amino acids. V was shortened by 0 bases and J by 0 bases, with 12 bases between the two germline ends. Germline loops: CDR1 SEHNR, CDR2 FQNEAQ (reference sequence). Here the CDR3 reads CASSLAAGFFSYEQYF. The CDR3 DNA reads TGTGCCAGCAGCTTAGCGGCAGGGTTCTTCTCCTACGAGCAGTACTTC.

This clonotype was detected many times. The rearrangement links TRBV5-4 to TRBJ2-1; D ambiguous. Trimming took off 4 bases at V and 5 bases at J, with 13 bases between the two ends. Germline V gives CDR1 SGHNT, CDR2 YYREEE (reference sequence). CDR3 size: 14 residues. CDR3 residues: CASSLKVKDNEQFF. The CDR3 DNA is TGTGCCAGCAGCCTAAAGGTGAAGGACAATGAGCAGTTCTTC.

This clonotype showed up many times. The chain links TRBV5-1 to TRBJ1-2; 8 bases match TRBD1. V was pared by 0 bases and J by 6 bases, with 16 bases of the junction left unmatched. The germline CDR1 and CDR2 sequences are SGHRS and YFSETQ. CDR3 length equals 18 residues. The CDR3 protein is CASSLAYWTGNIKNGYTF. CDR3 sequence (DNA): TGCGCCAGCAGCTTGGCTTACTGGACAGGGAATATTAAAAATGGCTACACCTTC.

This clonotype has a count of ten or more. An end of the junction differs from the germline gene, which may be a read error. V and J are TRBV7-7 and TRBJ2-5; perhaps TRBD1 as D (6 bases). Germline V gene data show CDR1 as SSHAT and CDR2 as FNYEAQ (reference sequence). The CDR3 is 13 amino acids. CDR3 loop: CASSLDRQETQYF. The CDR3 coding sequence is TGTGCTAGCAGCTTGGACAGACAAGAGACCCAGTACTTC.

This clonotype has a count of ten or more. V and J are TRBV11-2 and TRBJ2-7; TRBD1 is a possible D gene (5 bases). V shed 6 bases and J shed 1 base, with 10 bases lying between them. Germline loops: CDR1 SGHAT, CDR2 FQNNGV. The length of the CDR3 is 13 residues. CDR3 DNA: TGTGCCAGCAGTCCCAGGGCGTCCTACGAGCAGTACTTC. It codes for CASSPRASYEQYF.

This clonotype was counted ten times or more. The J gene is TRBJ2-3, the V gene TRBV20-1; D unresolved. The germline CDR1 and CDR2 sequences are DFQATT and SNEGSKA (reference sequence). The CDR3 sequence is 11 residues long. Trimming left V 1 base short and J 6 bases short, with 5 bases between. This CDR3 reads CSARVGDTQYF. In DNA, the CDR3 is TGCAGTGCTAGAGTAGGGGATACGCAGTATTTT.

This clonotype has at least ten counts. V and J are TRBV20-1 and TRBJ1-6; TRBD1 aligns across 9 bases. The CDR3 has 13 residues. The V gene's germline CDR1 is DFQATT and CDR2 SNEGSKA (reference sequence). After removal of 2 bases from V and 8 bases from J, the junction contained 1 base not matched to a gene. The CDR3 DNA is TGCAGTGCTAGAAGGACAGGGGATTCACCCCTCCACTTT. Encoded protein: CSARRTGDSPLHF.

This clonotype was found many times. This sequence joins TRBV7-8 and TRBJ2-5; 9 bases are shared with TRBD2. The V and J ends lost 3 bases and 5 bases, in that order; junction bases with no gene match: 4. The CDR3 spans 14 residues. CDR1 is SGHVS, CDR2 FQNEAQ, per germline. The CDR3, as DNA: TGTGCCAGCAGCTTTTTAGCGGGGGTGGAGACCCAGTACTTC. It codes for CASSFLAGVETQYF.

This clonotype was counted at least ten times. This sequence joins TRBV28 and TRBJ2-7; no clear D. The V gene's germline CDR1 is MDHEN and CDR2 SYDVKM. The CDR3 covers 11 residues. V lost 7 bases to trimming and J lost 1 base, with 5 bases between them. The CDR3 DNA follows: TGTGCCAGCAAATCGTCCTACGAGCAGTACTTC. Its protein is CASKSSYEQYF.

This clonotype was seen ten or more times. DNA for the CDR3: TGTGCCAGCAGCTTCCACGACCAAGGCAATCAGCCCCAGCATTTT. It specifies CASSFHDQGNQPQHF. V is TRBV7-9 and J is TRBJ1-5; D uncertain. V was shortened by 3 bases and J by 2 bases, with 11 bases between the two germline ends. In germline, CDR1 is SEHNR, CDR2 FQNEAQ (reference sequence). The CDR3 consists of 15 residues.